This T cell receptor beta chain was identified in a study of T cells after yellow fever vaccination. Study-wide points: Most primary-vaccination clones recurred post-booster (roughly 96% CD4, 88% CD8).

One entry per CDR3 protein results from TCRdb running MiXCR on the 5' RACE reads. The sample lists a few hundred thousand distinct CDR3 sequences, 6.2% occurring once. This CDR3 is 16 amino acids long. With 0 bases removed from V and 6 bases from J, the gap between germline ends came to 17 bases. Looked up from germline, CDR1 is SGDLS and CDR2 is YYNGEE. This clonotype was found a few times. Its matching antigen is unknown. Sequences were derived from PBMCs, sampled 5 days after the yellow fever booster vaccination. The chain is built from TRBV9 and TRBJ2-3, with D possibly matching TRBD2 (6 bases). The sequence was collected from a man younger than 45 who received the YFV17D yellow fever vaccine. This CDR3 reads CASSVAGRDFADTQYF. The CDR3 nucleotides read TGTGCCAGCAGCGTAGCCGGCAGGGACTTCGCGGATACGCAGTATTTT.